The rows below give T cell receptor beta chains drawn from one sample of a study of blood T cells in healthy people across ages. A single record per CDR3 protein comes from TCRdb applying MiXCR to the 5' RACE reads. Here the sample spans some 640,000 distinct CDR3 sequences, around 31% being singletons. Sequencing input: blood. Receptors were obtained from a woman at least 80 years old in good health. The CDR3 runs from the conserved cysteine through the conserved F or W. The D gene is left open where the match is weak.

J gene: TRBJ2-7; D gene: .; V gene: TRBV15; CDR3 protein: CATSRERGYEQYF
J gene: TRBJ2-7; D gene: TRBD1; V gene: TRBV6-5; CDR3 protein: CASSTRTGRSSYEQYF
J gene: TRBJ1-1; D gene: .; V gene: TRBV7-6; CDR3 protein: CASSLGGEITEAFF
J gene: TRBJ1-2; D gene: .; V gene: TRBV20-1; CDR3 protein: CSARDPGVYGYTF
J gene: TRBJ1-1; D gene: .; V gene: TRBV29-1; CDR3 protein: CSVEVGRSTNTEAFF
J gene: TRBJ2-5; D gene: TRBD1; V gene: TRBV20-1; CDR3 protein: CSASQGAIQETQYF
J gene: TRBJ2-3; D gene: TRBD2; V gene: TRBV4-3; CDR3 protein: CASGHRVAGGTDTQYF
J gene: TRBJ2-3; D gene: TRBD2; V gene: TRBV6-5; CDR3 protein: CASSRLAGATDTQYF
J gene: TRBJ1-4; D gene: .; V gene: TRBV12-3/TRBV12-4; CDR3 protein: CASSLESSSGKLFF
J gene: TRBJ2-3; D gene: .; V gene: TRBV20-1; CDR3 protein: CSARDWTDASSTDTQYF
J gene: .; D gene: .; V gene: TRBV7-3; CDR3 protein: CASSLGPLKGTRYNEQYF
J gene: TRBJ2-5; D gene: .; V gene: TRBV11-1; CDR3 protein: CASSAAIRETQYF